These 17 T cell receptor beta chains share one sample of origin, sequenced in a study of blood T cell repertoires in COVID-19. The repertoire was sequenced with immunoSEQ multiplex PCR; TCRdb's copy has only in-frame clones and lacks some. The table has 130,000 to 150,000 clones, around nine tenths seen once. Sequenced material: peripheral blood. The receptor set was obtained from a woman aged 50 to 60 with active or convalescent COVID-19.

The CDR3 coding sequence is TGTGCCAGCAGCCAAGTGGTTTCACAGGGGGTTTACGGCTACACCTTC. Translating gives CASSQVVSQGVYGYTF. J is TRBJ1-2 and V is TRBV4-2; 8 bases line up with TRBD1. J gave up 8 bases and V 1 base, and 12 bases lay outside the gene matches. Germline V gene data show CDR1 as LGHNA and CDR2 as YNFKEQ. This CDR3 has 16 residues.

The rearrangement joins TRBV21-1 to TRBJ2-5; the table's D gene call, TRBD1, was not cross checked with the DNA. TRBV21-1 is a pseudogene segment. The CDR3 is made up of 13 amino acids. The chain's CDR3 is CAKGQGPQETQYF. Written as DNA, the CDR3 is TGTGCCAAGGGACAGGGACCCCAAGAGACCCAGTACTTC.

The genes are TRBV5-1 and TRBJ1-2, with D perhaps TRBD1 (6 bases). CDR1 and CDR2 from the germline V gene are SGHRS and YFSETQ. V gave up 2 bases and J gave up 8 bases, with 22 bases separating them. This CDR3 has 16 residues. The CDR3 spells CASSFDPRQAVDGYTF. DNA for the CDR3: TGCGCCAGCAGCTTCGATCCCAGACAGGCCGTTGACGGCTACACCTTC. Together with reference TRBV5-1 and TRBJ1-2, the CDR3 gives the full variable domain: KAGVTQTPRYLIKTRGQQVTLSCSPISGHRSVSWYQQTPGQGLQFLFEYFSETQRNKGNFPGRFSGRQFSNSRSEMNVSTLELGDSALYLCASSFDPRQAVDGYTFGSGTRLTVV.

DNA of the CDR3: TGTGCCAGCAGCTTAGGAGTGTCCAGGCTAGCAGCTGACGAGCAGTACTTC. Encoded protein: CASSLGVSRLAADEQYF. The V and J genes are TRBV7-2 and TRBJ2-7; D may be TRBD2 (5 bases). The germline CDR1 and CDR2 sequences are SGHTA and FQGNSA. V lost 1 base and J lost 5, with 21 bases in between. This CDR3 is 17 amino acids long.

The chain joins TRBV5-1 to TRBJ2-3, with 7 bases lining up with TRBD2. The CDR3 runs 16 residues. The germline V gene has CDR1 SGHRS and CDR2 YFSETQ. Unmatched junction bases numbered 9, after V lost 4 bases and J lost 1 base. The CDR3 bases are TGCGCCAGCAGCAGCGAGAGCGGGATTGGCACAGATACGCAGTATTTT. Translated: CASSSESGIGTDTQYF.

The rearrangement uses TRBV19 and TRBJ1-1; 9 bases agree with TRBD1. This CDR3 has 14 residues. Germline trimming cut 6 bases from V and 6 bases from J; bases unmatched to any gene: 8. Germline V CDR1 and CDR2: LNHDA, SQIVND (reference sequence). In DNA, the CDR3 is TGTGCCAGTAGGGTGACAGGGGGTCGGTCTGAAGCTTTCTTT. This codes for CASRVTGGRSEAFF.

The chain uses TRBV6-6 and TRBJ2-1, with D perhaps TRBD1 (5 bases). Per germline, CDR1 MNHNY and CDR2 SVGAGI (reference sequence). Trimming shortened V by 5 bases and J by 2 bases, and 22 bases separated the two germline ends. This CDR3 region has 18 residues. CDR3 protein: CASSHSMTDKRTYNEQFF. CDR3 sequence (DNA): TGTGCCAGCAGTCATTCCATGACAGACAAGCGAACCTACAATGAGCAGTTCTTC.

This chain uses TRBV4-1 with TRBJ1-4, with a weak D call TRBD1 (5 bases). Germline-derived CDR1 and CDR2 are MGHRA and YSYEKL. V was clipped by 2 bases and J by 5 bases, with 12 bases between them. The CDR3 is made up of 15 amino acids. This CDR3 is CASSQRGDRNEKLFF. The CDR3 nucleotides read TGCGCCAGCAGCCAAAGAGGCGACAGAAATGAAAAACTGTTTTTT.

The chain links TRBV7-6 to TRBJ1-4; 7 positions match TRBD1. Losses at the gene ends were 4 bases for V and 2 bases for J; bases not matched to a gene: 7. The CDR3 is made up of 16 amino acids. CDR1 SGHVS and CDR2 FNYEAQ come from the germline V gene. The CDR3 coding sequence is TGTGCCAGCAGCTCCCGACAGGGTTTGACTAATGAAAAACTGTTTTTT. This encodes CASSSRQGLTNEKLFF.

CDR3 amino acids: CASSLVGRGTGEGYTF. The CDR3 nucleotides read TGTGCCAGCAGCTTAGTTGGGAGGGGGACAGGGGAAGGCTACACCTTC. The chain couples TRBV7-2 to TRBJ1-2, with 10 bases identical to TRBD1. With 1 base clipped from V and 8 bases from J, the junction kept 10 bases outside the gene matches. Germline CDR1 reads SGHTA; CDR2 reads FQGNSA. The CDR3 consists of 16 residues.

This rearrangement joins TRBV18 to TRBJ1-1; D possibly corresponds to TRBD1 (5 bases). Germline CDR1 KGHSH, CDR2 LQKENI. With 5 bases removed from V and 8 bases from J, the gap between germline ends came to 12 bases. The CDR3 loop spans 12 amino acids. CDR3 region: CASSSRTLEAFF. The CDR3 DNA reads TGTGCCAGCTCATCGAGGACACTGGAAGCTTTCTTT.

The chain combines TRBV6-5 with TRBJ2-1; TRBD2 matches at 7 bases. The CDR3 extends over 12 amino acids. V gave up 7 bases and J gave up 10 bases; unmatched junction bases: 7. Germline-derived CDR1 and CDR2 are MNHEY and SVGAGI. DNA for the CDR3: TGTGCCAGCAATCGACCCGGGGGGGAGCAGTTCTTC. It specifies CASNRPGGEQFF.

Here the CDR3 DNA reads TGTGCCAGCAGCTCGGACAGAGAGTACCAAGAGACCCAGTACTTC. Translated, it gives CASSSDREYQETQYF. This chain links TRBV7-9 with TRBJ2-5; the D gene is possibly TRBD1 (6 bases). The length of the CDR3 is 15 residues. V was shortened by 4 bases and J by 0 bases, with 12 bases between the two germline ends. Looked up from germline, CDR1 is SEHNR and CDR2 is FQNEAQ (reference sequence).

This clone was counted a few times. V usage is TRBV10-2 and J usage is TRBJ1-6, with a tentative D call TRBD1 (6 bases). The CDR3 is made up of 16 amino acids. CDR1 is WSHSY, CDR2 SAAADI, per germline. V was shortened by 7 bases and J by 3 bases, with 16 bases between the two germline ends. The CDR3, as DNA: TGCGCCAGCAAGGAGTGGGCAGGGGACTATAATTCACCCCTCCACTTT. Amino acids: CASKEWAGDYNSPLHF.

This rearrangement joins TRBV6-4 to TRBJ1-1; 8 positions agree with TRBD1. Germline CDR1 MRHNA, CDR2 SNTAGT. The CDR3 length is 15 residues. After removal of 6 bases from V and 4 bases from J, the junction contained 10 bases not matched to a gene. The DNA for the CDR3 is TGTGCCAGCAGGAGGACAGGGATCGGGGGCACTGAAGCTTTCTTT. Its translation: CASRRTGIGGTEAFF.

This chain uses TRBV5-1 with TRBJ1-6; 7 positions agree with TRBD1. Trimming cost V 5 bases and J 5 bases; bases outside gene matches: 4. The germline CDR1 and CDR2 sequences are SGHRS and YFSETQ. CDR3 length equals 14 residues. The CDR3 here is CASRSTGDNSPLHF. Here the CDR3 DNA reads TGCGCCAGCAGATCTACAGGGGATAATTCACCCCTCCACTTT.

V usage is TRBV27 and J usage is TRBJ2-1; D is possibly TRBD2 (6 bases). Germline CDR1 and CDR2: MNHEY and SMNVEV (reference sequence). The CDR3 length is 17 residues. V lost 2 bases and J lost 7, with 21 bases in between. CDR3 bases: TGTGCCAGCAGTTTAATCTCGGGATCGGCGGGGATTAATGAGCAGTTCTTC. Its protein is CASSLISGSAGINEQFF.